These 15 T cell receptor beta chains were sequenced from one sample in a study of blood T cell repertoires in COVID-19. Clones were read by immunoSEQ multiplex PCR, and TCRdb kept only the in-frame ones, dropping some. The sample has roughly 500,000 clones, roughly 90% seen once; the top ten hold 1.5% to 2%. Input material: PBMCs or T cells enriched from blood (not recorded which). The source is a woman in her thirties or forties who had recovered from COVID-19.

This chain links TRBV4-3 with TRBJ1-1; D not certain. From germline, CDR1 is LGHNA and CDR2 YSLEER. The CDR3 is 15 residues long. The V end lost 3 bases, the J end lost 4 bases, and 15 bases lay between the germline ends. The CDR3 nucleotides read TGCGCCAGCAGCCAGACTTCTGACCTGGGCACTGAAGCTTTCTTT. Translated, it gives CASSQTSDLGTEAFF.

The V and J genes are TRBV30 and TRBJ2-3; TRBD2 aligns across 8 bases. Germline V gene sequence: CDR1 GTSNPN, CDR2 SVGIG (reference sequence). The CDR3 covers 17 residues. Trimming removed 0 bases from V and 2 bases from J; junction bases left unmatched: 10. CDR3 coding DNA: TGTGCCTGGAGTGTAGCGGGAGTCCCGTTAAACACAGATACGCAGTATTTT. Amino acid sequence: CAWSVAGVPLNTDTQYF.

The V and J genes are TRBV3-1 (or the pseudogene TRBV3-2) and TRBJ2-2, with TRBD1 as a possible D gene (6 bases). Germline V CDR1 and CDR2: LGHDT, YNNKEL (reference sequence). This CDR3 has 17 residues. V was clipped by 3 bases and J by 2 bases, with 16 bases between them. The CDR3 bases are TGTGCCAGCAGCCATGATTATGACAGGCTAAACACCGGGGAGCTGTTTTTT. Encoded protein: CASSHDYDRLNTGELFF.

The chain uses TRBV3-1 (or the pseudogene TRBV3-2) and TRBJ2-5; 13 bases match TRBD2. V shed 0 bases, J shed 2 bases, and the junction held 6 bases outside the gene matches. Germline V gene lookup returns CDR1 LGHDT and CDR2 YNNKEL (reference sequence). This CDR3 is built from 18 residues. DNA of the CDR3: TGTGCCAGCAGCCAAGAGGGACTAGCGGGACCAATACAAGAGACCCAGTACTTC. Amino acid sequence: CASSQEGLAGPIQETQYF.

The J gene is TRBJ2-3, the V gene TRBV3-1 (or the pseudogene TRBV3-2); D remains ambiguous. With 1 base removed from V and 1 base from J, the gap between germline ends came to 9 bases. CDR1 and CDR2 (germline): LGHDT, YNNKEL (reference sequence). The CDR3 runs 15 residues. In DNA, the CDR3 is TGTGCCAGCAGCCAAGTCCCTCTAGGCACAGATACGCAGTATTTT. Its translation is CASSQVPLGTDTQYF.

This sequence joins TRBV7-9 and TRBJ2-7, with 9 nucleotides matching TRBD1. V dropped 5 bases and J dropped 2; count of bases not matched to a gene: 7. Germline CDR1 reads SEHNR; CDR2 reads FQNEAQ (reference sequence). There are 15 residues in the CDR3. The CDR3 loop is CASSTQTGGPYEQYF. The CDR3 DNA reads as TGTGCCAGCAGCACCCAGACAGGGGGTCCCTACGAGCAGTACTTC.

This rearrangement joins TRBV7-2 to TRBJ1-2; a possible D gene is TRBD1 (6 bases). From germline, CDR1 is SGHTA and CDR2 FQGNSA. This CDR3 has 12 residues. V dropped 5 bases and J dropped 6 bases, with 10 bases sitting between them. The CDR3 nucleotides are TGTGCCAGCAGCCTCCAGGGGAATGGCTACACCTTC. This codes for CASSLQGNGYTF.

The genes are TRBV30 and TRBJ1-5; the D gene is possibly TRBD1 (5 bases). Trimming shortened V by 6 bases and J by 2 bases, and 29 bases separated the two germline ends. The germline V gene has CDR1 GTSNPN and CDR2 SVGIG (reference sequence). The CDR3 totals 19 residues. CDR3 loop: CACTPAWAGRGIGNQPQHF. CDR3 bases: TGTGCCTGTACTCCAGCGTGGGCAGGGAGGGGTATTGGCAATCAGCCCCAGCATTTT.

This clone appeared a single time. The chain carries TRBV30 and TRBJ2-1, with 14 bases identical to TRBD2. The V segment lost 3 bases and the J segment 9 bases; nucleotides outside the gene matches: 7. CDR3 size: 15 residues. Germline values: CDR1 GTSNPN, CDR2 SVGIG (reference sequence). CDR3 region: CAWSKPGTSGGEQFF. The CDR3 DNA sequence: TGTGCCTGGAGCAAACCCGGGACTAGCGGGGGTGAGCAGTTCTTC.

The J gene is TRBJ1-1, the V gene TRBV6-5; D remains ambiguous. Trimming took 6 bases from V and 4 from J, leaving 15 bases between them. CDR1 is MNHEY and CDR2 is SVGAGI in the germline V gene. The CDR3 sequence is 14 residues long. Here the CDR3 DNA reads TGTGCCAGCAGACCCCGACCGTCGGGCACTGAAGCTTTCTTT. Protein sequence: CASRPRPSGTEAFF.

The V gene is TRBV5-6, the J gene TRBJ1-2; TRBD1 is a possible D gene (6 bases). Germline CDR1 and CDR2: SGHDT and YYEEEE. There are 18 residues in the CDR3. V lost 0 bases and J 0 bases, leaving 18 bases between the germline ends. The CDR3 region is CASSLANKGGLANYGYTF. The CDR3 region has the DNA TGTGCCAGCAGCTTGGCCAACAAGGGGGGGCTTGCTAACTATGGCTACACCTTC. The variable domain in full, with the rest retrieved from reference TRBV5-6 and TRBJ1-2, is DAGVTQSPTHLIKTRGQQVTLRCSPKSGHDTVSWYQQALGQGPQFIFQYYEEEERQRGNFPDRFSGHQFPNYSSELNVNALLLGDSALYLCASSLANKGGLANYGYTFGSGTRLTVV.

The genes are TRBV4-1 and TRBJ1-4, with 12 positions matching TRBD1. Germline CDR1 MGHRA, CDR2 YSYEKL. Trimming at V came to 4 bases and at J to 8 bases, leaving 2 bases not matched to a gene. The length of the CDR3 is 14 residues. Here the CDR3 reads CASSPGTGGEKLFF. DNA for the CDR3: TGCGCCAGCAGCCCCGGGACAGGGGGCGAAAAACTGTTTTTT.

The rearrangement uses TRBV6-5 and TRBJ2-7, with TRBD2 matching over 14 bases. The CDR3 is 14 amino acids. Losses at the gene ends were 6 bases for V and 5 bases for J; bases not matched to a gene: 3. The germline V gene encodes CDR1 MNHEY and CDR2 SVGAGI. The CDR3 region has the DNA TGTGCCAGCAGGACGGGACTAGCGGGAGACGAGCAGTACTTC. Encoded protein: CASRTGLAGDEQYF.

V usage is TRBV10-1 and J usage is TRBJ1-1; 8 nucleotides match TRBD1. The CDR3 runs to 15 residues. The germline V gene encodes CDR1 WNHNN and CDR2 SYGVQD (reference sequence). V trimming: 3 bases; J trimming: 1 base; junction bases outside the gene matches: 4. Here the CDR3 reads CASSDAQGANTEAFF. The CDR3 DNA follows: TGCGCCAGCAGTGATGCTCAGGGGGCGAACACTGAAGCTTTCTTT.

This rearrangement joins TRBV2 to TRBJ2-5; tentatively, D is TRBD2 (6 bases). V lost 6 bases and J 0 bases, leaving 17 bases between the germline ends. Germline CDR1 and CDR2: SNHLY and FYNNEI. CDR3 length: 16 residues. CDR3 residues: CASRGGPASHQETQYF. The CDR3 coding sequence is TGTGCCAGCAGGGGGGGTCCAGCATCTCACCAAGAGACCCAGTACTTC.